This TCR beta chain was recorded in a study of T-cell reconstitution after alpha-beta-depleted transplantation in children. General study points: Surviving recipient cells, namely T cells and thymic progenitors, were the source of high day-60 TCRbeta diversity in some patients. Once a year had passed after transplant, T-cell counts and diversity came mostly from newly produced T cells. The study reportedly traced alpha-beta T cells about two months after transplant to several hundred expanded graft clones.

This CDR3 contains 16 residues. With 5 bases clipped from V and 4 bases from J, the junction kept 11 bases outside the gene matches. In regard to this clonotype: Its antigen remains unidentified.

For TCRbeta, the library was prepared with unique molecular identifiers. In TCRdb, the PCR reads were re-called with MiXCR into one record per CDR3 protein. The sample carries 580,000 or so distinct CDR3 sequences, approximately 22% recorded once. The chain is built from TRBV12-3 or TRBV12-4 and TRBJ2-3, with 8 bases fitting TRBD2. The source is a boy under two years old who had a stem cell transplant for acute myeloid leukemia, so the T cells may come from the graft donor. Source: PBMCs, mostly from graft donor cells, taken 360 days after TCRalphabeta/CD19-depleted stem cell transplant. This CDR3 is CASSPENSGVADTQYF. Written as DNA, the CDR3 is TGTGCCAGCAGTCCGGAGAATAGCGGGGTTGCAGATACGCAGTATTTT.